The clone carrying this T cell receptor beta chain was picked up a small number of times. Its target is unknown. The sample comes from a study of read filtering for tumor transcriptome and immune sequencing. In the study overall: Under ten patients were R-ISS I, more than 15 were R-ISS II, 6 or 7 were R-ISS III.

From roughly 0.4 ug of RNA, a library with molecular barcoded alpha/delta and beta/gamma adaptors was made. TCRdb redid the calling of the reads with MiXCR, one entry per CDR3 protein. The sample lists some 62,000 distinct CDR3 sequences, approximately 14% occurring once. Study observations and caveats: About 81.9% of IR-seq clonotypes had one read, totaling 3% to 4.5% of reads; RNA-seq: approximately 75% and 45%. Correlation between methods rose after single-read clonotypes were removed.

V dropped 0 bases and J dropped 2 bases, with 9 bases sitting between them. CDR3 size: 14 residues. Germline CDR1 reads DFQATT; CDR2 reads SNEGSKA (reference sequence). Source material: a population of CD138-negative cells sorted from bone marrow. The receptor was isolated from a donor older than 35 with multiple myeloma. The chain links TRBV20-1 to TRBJ2-3; D is uncertain. The chain's CDR3 is CSARDTSPTDTQYF. CDR3 nucleotides: TGCAGTGCTAGAGATACGTCCCCCACAGATACGCAGTATTTT.